The 3 T cell receptor beta chains presented below share a single source sample, sequenced in a study of control samples from healthy donors and cancer patients. The table came from immunoSEQ multiplex PCR; TCRdb's copy has only in-frame clones and leaves some out. Here the sample spans roughly 80,000 clones, about 88% being singletons. Sequenced input: blood. Receptor source: a woman in her fifties or sixties in good health.

The V gene is TRBV3-1 (or the pseudogene TRBV3-2), the J gene TRBJ1-3; no clear D. Trimming took 6 bases from V and 3 from J, leaving 6 bases between them. The CDR3 contains 12 residues. Per the germline V gene, CDR1 is LGHDT and CDR2 is YNNKEL (reference sequence). The CDR3 DNA is TGTGCCAGCAGTCCTCATGGAAACACCATATATTTT. It specifies CASSPHGNTIYF.

The V gene is TRBV18, the J gene TRBJ1-1; D remains ambiguous. V lost 5 bases, J lost 7 bases, and 14 bases lay in between. There are 13 residues in the CDR3. The germline V gene encodes CDR1 KGHSH and CDR2 LQKENI. In DNA, the CDR3 is TGTGCCAGCTCAGGAGGACCCGGCGGTGAAGCTTTCTTT. Residues: CASSGGPGGEAFF.

V and J are TRBV5-1 and TRBJ2-2; D assignment may be TRBD1 or TRBD2 (6 bases each). CDR1 and CDR2 from the germline V gene are SGHRS and YFSETQ. CDR3 length equals 16 residues. V was shortened by 0 bases and J by 6 bases, with 15 bases between the two germline ends. CDR3 sequence (DNA): TGCGCCAGCAGCTTGGATGGGGGGCGGTTAGCCGGGGAGCTGTTTTTT. This encodes CASSLDGGRLAGELFF.